This entry concerns a single TCR beta chain. Its antigen remains unidentified. This entry is derived from a study of T cells in Graves' hyperthyroidism and ophthalmopathy. Whole-study results and caveats: Blood samples included most of the expanded thyroid clonotypes exceeding 0.001.

Authors of the study amplified TCR beta CDR3 regions from RNA transcripts. Researchers ran a first-round RT-PCR on the TCR CDR3 using the HTBI primer set. TCRdb re-called the multiplex PCR reads through MiXCR, storing one row per CDR3 protein. The sample records about 600,000 distinct CDR3 sequences, more than 15% being singletons. The germline V gene encodes CDR1 MDHEN and CDR2 SYDVKM. V dropped 2 bases and J dropped 1 base, with 14 bases sitting between them. The CDR3 loop spans 16 amino acids. This TCR came from a woman between 40 and 55 years old with Graves' ophthalmopathy. This chain connects TRBV28 to TRBJ2-5; D uncertain. The sample consisted of blood. For the CDR3, the DNA is TGTGCCAGCAGTTTACGCCCCACCCTGAGCCAAGAGACCCAGTACTTC. Translated: CASSLRPTLSQETQYF.